The TCR beta chain under discussion was sequenced for a study of human T cells and chemical hapten exposure. Study details: Throughout a study of 20 to 30 weeks, patients underwent weekly scalp administration of diphenylcyclopropenone doses.

Study-wide results and limits: With alopecia, donors may have immune responses unlike healthy people's.

Regarding time point: patch test 2, 6 weeks after DPC sensitization. Specified treatment: therapeutic diphenylcyclopropenone sensitization with weekly scalp DPC. TCRdb reprocessed the RACE reads via MiXCR and lists one record per CDR3 protein. The sample carries 110,000 to 150,000 distinct CDR3 sequences, approximately 12% recorded once. Only a few counts were recorded for this clonotype. Its specificity is unknown. The source was whole blood, collected in connection with sensitization to the hapten diphenylcyclopropenone (DPC). This TCR was recovered from a woman between 50 and 59 years old with alopecia areata. Some clones in this sample may be carry-over from other donors' samples.

CDR3: CASRPSGSAGGGYF. CDR3 bases: TGTGCCAGCAGACCCTCCGGGAGCGCGGGGGGTGGGTATTTT. The chain is built from TRBV7-8 and TRBJ2-3; 8 positions agree with TRBD2. This CDR3 is built from 14 residues. Unmatched junction bases numbered 16, after V lost 6 bases and J lost 14 bases. The germline V gene encodes CDR1 SGHVS and CDR2 FQNEAQ.